This is a list of T cell receptor beta chains from one sample in a study of regulatory T cells in long-lasting Graves disease. Via MiXCR, TCRdb re-called the multiplex PCR reads, giving one row per CDR3 protein. The data hold 420,000 or so distinct CDR3 sequences, with 15% to 20% observed a single time. This same sample was also taken into another study, of T cells in Graves' hyperthyroidism and ophthalmopathy.

The material sequenced was peripheral blood mononuclear cells (PBMCs), taken at new diagnosis, from a patient treated with antithyroid drugs. The receptors derive from a woman aged 18-35 years with Graves disease. The CDR3 runs from the conserved cysteine through the conserved F or W. A D gene is named only where the DNA matches it firmly. Expanded clones are given a class, and other clones once, few, many or no size at all.

clone_size d_call j_call v_call cdr3_nt cdr3_aa
few NA TRBJ1-3 TRBV6-5 TGTGCCAGCAGTTACGCCGTGACGCCGGGAAACACCATATATTTT CASSYAVTPGNTIYF
NA NA TRBJ1-2 TRBV6-5 TGTGCCAGCAGTTCCTCGGGGGGCAACTATGGCTACACCTTC CASSSSGGNYGYTF
many TRBD2 TRBJ2-1 TRBV12-3/TRBV12-4 TGTGCCAGCACCAAAGGACTAGCGGGAAGCTACAATGAGCAGTTCTTC CASTKGLAGSYNEQFF
NA TRBD1 TRBJ2-2 TRBV27 TGTGCCAGCAGGACAGGGCCCGGGGAGCTGTTTTTT CASRTGPGELFF
many TRBD1 TRBJ2-2 TRBV5-1 TGCGCCAGCAGCTTGCTCGGACAGGCGAACACCGGGGAGCTGTTTTTT CASSLLGQANTGELFF
many NA TRBJ2-5 TRBV28 TGTGCCAGCAGTTATGCCGGGGGCTACAAAGAGACCCAGTACTTC CASSYAGGYKETQYF
NA TRBD1 TRBJ2-2 TRBV7-2 TGTGCCAGCAGCGAGAGACAGGGGTACACCGGGGAGCTGTTTTTT CASSERQGYTGELFF
few NA TRBJ1-2 TRBV7-2 TGTGCCAGCAGCTCCCAGAGGGGGGATGGCTACACCTTC CASSSQRGDGYTF
many TRBD2 TRBJ2-2 TRBV5-1 TGCGCCAGCAGCCGAAACCCCGGGACTAGCGGTACCGGGGAGCTGTTTTTT CASSRNPGTSGTGELFF
few NA TRBJ1-5 TRBV19 TGTGCCAGTACCTTGCACTCTGGAGCCATAAATCAGCCCCAGCATTTT CASTLHSGAINQPQHF
few NA TRBJ1-5 TRBV19 TGTGCCAGTAGTATAATGGGGCAGGGTGGCCAGCCCCAGCATTTT CASSIMGQGGQPQHF
many NA TRBJ1-2 TRBV12-3/TRBV12-4 TGTGCCAGCACCGCAAGGGGTATGGGCTACACCTTC CASTARGMGYTF
many NA TRBJ1-5 TRBV28 TGTGCCAGCAGTCTCCCCCAACAGCACGATCAGCCCCAGCATTTT CASSLPQQHDQPQHF
many TRBD1 TRBJ1-1 TRBV30 TGTGCCTGGAGCGCAGGGGGGCAGGGGGCTATGAACACTGAAGCTTTCTTT CAWSAGGQGAMNTEAFF
many NA TRBJ1-5 TRBV18 TGTGCCAGCAATATTGGCCGGGATCAGCCCCAGCATTTT CASNIGRDQPQHF
many NA TRBJ2-1 TRBV28 TGTGCCAGCAGTCAAAAAGGGGGTTACAATGAGCAGTTCTTC CASSQKGGYNEQFF
few TRBD1 TRBJ1-6 TRBV13 TGTGCCAGCAGCAACAGGGGAAGCTCCTATAATTCACCCCTCCACTTT CASSNRGSSYNSPLHF
many NA TRBJ1-1 TRBV6-2/TRBV6-3 TGTGCCAGCAGTCCTTCGGGGATGAACACTGAAGCTTTCTTT CASSPSGMNTEAFF
NA NA TRBJ1-5 TRBV5-1 TGTGCCAGCAGCTTAGGAGTCAGCTATAGCAATCAGCCCCAGCATTTT CASSLGVSYSNQPQHF
NA TRBD2 TRBJ2-3 TRBV4-1 TGCGCCAGCAGCCTTCTTATAGCGGGAGGTCTTATAGATACGCAGTATTTT CASSLLIAGGLIDTQYF
many NA TRBJ2-3 TRBV11-2 TGTGCCATGGGACTTGGGGGCACAGATACGCAGTATTTT CAMGLGGTDTQYF
many TRBD1 TRBJ2-1 TRBV28 TGTGCCAGCAGCTCCCTGGACAGGGGGCGGTCAAGTGAGCAGTTCTTC CASSSLDRGRSSEQFF
many TRBD1 TRBJ2-1 TRBV27 TGTGCCAGCAGTTTGACAGGGCGATATGAGCAGTTCTTC CASSLTGRYEQFF
many NA TRBJ1-1 TRBV12-3/TRBV12-4 TGTGCCAGCAGTTCCCCGAGGGCAGGGTTTACTGAAGCTTTCTTT CASSSPRAGFTEAFF
few NA TRBJ2-6 TRBV12-3/TRBV12-4 TGTGCCAGCAGTTTAGTGGGAGCTGGGGCCAACGTCCTGACTTTC CASSLVGAGANVLTF
many NA TRBJ1-2 TRBV6-5 TGTGCCAGCACTTACAGGACAAACTATGGCTACACCTTC CASTYRTNYGYTF
NA NA TRBJ2-7 TRBV27 TGTGCCAGCGCTTTGGAGAGCTCCTACGAGCAGTACTTC CASALESSYEQYF
NA TRBD2 TRBJ2-3 TRBV18 TGTGCCAGCTCACCCCTTGCACTAGCGGGAACATCCAGATGGGATACGCAGTATTTT CASSPLALAGTSRWDTQYF
many TRBD1 TRBJ2-7 TRBV7-8 TGTGCCAGCAGCTCAGGACAGGGAGGCTACGAGCAGTACTTC CASSSGQGGYEQYF
NA TRBD1 TRBJ2-2 TRBV6-5 TGTGCCAGCAGTTATCGGCAGGGGGCGTTCGCCGGGGAGCTGTTTTTT CASSYRQGAFAGELFF
few NA TRBJ1-2 TRBV6-2/TRBV6-3 TGTGCCAGCCAGTCGGGGGACTATGGCTACACCTTC CASQSGDYGYTF
many TRBD1 TRBJ2-2 TRBV6-4 TGTGCCAGCAGTGACTCGGGACAGGGGGCGGCCGGGGAGCTGTTTTTT CASSDSGQGAAGELFF
once NA TRBJ2-1 TRBV6-2/TRBV6-3 TGTCCACACAGGGAGTCCTACAATGAGCAGTTCTTC CPHRESYNEQFF
few NA TRBJ2-7 TRBV7-3 TGTGCCAGCAGCAAAATTAGGGGTTACGAGCAGTACTTC CASSKIRGYEQYF
many TRBD2 TRBJ2-7 TRBV7-2 TGTGCCAGCAGCTGGGGGACTAGCTACGAGCAGTACTTC CASSWGTSYEQYF
few TRBD1 TRBJ2-5 TRBV6-5 TGTGCCAGCAGTTGGGGGACAGGGGGCGTCGAGACCCAGTACTTC CASSWGTGGVETQYF
many TRBD1 TRBJ2-1 TRBV5-1 TGCGCCAGCAGTGAGGGGGCGCTTGGTGAGCAGTTCTTC CASSEGALGEQFF
NA TRBD2 TRBJ2-4 TRBV29-1 TGCAGCGTTGACGGACTAGCGGGAGGCCGTCGGGAAAACATTCAGTACTTC CSVDGLAGGRRENIQYF
few NA TRBJ2-5 TRBV6-1 TGTGCCAGCAGTGCATCTGGAGGGAGGCAAGAGACCCAGTACTTC CASSASGGRQETQYF
NA NA TRBJ2-5 TRBV5-1 TGCGCCAGCAGCTGGGTGGGTCTCATGGAGACCCAGTACTTC CASSWVGLMETQYF
many TRBD2 TRBJ2-3 TRBV27 TGTGCCAGCAGTCCCACTCGACTAGCGGGAGTCCCAGCCTTT CASSPTRLAGVPAF
few TRBD1 TRBJ1-2 TRBV12-3/TRBV12-4 TGTGCCAGCAGCCGGGACAGGGTCAACGGCTACACCTTC CASSRDRVNGYTF
few TRBD1 TRBJ2-3 TRBV7-9 TGTGCCAGCAGCTCAGACAGGGGGCCTATCTCAGATACGCAGTATTTT CASSSDRGPISDTQYF
many TRBD2 TRBJ2-7 TRBV27 TGTGCCAGCAGTAGGGGACTAGCGGGAGGCTCCTACGAGCAGTACTTC CASSRGLAGGSYEQYF
many NA TRBJ1-1 TRBV10-3 TGTGCCATCAGTGAAAACCTTGAAGCTTTCTTT CAISENLEAFF
many NA TRBJ2-7 TRBV11-2 TGTGCCAGCAGCTTGACCGCGAGCTACGAGCAGTACTTC CASSLTASYEQYF
few TRBD2 TRBJ2-7 TRBV11-2 TGTGCCAGCAGCCCCCGGACTAGCAGACCTAACTACGAGCAGTACTTC CASSPRTSRPNYEQYF
many NA TRBJ2-6 TRBV6-1 TGTGCCAGCAGTGAACTATTCTCTGGGGCCAACGTCCTGACTTTC CASSELFSGANVLTF
NA NA TRBJ2-6 TRBV9 TGTGCCAGCAGCGCCCAAGGTGCGGCGGCCAACGTCCTGACTTTC CASSAQGAAANVLTF
many NA TRBJ1-5 TRBV15 TGTGCCACCAGCAGAGGGAGGACAGCTAATCAGCCCCAGCATTTT CATSRGRTANQPQHF
NA NA TRBJ2-5 TRBV6-5 TGTGCCAGCAGTTACTCATGGGCCCAAGAGACCCAGTACTTC CASSYSWAQETQYF